Described below is a single TCR beta chain sequence and its context. Using immunoSEQ multiplex PCR, the repertoire was profiled, and TCRdb retains in-frame clones only, with some absent. Counted here are about 150,000 clones, 87% occurring once; the ten biggest clones make up about 6%. This record comes from a study of blood T cell repertoires in COVID-19. Study as a whole: In each case, the material was cDNA or gDNA derived from T cells, B-cell-depleted T cells, or PBMCs.

Germline values: CDR1 SGHNT, CDR2 YYREEE (reference sequence). The V gene lost 4 bases and the J gene lost 2 bases, with 19 bases spanning the gap. The CDR3 extends over 18 amino acids. This receptor was obtained from a man at least 80 years old with acute or convalescent COVID-19. The sequenced sample was peripheral blood. The V call is TRBV5-4, the J call TRBJ2-6; TRBD2 is a possible D gene (7 bases). The CDR3 coding sequence is TGTGCCAGCAGCCCGACGGGGGGCGAGTTGGCTGGGGCCAACGTCCTGACTTTC. Translating it yields CASSPTGGELAGANVLTF.